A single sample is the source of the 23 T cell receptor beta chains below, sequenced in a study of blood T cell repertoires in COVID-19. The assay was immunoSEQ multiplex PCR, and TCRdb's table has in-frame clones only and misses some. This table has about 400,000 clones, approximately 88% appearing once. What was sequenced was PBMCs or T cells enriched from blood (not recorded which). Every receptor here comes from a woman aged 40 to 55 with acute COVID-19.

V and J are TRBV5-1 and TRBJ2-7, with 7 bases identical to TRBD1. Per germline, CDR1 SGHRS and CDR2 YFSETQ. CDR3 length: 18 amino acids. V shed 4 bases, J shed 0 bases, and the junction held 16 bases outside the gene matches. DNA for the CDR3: TGCGCCAGCAGCAACTCAGGGGGTTCCTTTCGGGGCTCCTACGAGCAGTACTTC. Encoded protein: CASSNSGGSFRGSYEQYF.

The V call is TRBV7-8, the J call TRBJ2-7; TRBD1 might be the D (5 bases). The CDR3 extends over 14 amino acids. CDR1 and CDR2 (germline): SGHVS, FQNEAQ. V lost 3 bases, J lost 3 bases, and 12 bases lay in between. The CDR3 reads CASSLGHANYEQYF. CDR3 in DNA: TGTGCCAGCAGCTTGGGGCATGCTAACTACGAGCAGTACTTC.

The CDR3 bases are TGTGCCAGCAGCTTCGGGTTCCAGGAGACCCAGTACTTC. This codes for CASSFGFQETQYF. J is TRBJ2-5 and V is TRBV11-2; D is unresolved. The CDR3 is 13 amino acids. CDR1 and CDR2 (germline): SGHAT, FQNNGV. Trimming stripped 3 bases from V and 5 bases from J, with 10 bases between.

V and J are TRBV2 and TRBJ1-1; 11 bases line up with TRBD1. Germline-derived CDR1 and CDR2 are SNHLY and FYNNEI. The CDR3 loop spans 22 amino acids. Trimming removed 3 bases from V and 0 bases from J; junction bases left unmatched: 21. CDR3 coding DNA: TGTGCCAGCAGTGACCCGTGGGTTCGCGTCGGGGACAGGGGGATAATGAACACTGAAGCTTTCTTT. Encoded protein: CASSDPWVRVGDRGIMNTEAFF.

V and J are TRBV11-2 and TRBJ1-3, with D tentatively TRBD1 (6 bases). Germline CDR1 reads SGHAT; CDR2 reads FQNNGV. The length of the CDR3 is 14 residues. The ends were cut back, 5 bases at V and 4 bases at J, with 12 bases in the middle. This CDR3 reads CASSLAGVGNTIYF. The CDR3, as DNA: TGTGCCAGCAGCCTCGCAGGGGTGGGAAACACCATATATTTT.

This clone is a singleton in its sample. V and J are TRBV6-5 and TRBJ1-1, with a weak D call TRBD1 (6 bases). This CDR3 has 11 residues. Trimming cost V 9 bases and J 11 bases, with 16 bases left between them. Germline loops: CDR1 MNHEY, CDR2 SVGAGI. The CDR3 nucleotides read TGTGCCAGTACCACAGGGTTCGGCGCTTTCTTT. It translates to CASTTGFGAFF.

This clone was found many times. CDR3 loop: CASSQDLGYTF. Here the CDR3 DNA reads TGTGCCAGCAGCCAAGATTTAGGCTACACCTTC. V gene TRBV3-1 (or the pseudogene TRBV3-2) combines with J gene TRBJ1-2; D call uncertain. In germline, CDR1 is LGHDT, CDR2 YNNKEL (reference sequence). The CDR3 extends over 11 amino acids. V was cut by 0 bases and J by 8 bases, with 4 bases left in between.

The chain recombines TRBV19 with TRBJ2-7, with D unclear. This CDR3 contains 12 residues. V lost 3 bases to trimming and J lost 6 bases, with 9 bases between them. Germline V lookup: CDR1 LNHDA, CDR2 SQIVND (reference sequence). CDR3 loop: CASSITVGEQYF. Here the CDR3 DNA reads TGTGCCAGTAGTATCACAGTCGGCGAGCAGTACTTC.

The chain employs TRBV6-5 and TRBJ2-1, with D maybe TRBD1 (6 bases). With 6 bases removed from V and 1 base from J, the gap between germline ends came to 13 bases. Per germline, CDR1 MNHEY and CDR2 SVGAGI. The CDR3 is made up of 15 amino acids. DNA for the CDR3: TGTGCCAGCAGCCGACAGGTTAGATCCTACAATGAGCAGTTCTTC. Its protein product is CASSRQVRSYNEQFF.

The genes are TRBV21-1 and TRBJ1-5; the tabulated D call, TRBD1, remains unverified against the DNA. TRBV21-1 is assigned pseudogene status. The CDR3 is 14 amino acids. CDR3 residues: CASSNGTGNQPQHF. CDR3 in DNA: TGTGCCAGCAGCAACGGGACAGGGAATCAGCCCCAGCATTTT.

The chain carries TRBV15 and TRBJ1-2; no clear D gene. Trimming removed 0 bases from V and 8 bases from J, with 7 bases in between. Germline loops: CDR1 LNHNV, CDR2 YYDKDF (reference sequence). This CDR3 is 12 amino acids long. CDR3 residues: CATSREGSGYTF. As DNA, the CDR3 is TGTGCCACCAGCAGAGAGGGCAGCGGCTACACCTTC.

The CDR3 bases are TGTGCCAGCTCACCACCAAGCGGGGGGGCCCGGGACATTCAGTACTTC. As protein: CASSPPSGGARDIQYF. V gene TRBV18 combines with J gene TRBJ2-4, with 10 bases that match TRBD2. CDR3 length: 16 residues. V shed 0 bases and J 8 bases; nucleotides not matched to a gene: 7. CDR1 and CDR2 from the germline V gene are KGHSH and LQKENI.

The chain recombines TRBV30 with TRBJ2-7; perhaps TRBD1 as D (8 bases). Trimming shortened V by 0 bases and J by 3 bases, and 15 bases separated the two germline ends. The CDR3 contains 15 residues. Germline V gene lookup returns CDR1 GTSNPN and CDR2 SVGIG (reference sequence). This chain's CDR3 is CAWSVRTGRGYEQYF. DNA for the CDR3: TGTGCCTGGAGTGTACGGACAGGGAGGGGCTACGAGCAGTACTTC.

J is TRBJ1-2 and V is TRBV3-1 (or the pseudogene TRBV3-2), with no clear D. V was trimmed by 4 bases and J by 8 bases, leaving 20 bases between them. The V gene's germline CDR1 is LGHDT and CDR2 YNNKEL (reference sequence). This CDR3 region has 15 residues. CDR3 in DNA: TGTGCCAGCAGCCCGGGGAGGAACCTTCCGGGGGGCTACACCTTC. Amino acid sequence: CASSPGRNLPGGYTF.

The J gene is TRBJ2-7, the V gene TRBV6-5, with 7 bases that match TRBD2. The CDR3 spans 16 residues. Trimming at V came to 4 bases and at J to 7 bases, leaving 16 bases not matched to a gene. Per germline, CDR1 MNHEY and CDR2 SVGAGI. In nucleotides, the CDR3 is TGTGCCAGCAGTTCCCCTGGCGGGGGACCTTCGGGGGAGCAGTACTTC. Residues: CASSSPGGGPSGEQYF.

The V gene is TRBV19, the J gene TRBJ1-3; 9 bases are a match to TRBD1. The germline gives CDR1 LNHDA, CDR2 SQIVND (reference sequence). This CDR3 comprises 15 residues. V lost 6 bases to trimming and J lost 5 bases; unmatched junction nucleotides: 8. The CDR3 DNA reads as TGTGCCAGTAGGGATGACAGGGGGACTAGAAACACCATATATTTT. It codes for CASRDDRGTRNTIYF.

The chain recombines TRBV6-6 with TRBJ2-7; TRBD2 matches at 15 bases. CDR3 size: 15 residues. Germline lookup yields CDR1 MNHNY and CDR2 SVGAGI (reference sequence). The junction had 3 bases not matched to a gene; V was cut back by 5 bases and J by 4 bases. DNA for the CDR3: TGTGCCAGCAGTGGACTAGCGGGGGGGGTATACGAGCAGTACTTC. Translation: CASSGLAGGVYEQYF.

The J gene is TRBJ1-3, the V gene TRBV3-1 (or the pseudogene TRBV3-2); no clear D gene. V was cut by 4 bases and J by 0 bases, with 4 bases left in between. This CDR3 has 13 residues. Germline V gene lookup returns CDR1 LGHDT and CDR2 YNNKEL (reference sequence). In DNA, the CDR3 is TGTGCCAGCAGCCCGAGCTCTGGAAACACCATATATTTT. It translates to CASSPSSGNTIYF.

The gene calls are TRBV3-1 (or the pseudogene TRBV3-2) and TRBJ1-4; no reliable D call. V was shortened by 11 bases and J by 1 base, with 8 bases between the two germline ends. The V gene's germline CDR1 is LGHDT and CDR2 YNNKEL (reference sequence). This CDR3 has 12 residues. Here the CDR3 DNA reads TGTGCCTGCGCAGGAACTAATGAAAAACTGTTTTTT. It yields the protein CACAGTNEKLFF.

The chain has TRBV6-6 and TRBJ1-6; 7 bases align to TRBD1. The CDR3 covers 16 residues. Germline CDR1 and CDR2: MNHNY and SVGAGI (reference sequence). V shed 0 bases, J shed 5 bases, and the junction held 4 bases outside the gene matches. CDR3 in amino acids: CASSYSSQGDNSPLHF. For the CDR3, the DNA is TGTGCCAGCAGTTACTCGTCTCAGGGGGATAATTCACCCCTCCACTTT.

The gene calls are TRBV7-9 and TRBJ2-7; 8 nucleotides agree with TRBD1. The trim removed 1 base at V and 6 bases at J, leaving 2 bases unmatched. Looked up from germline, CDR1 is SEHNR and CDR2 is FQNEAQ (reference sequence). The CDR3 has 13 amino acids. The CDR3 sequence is CASSLVTGVEQYF. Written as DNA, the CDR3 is TGTGCCAGCAGCTTAGTGACAGGGGTCGAGCAGTACTTC. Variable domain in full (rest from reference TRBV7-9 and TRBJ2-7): DTGVSQNPRHKITKRGQNVTFRCDPISEHNRLYWYRQTLGQGPEFLTYFQNEAQLEKSRLLSDRFSAERPKGSFSTLEIQRTEQGDSAMYLCASSLVTGVEQYFGPGTRLTVT.

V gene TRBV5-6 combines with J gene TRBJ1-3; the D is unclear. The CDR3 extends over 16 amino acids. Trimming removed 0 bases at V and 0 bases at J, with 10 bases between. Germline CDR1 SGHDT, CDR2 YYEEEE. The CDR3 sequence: CASSLVGDTSGNTIYF. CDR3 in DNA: TGTGCCAGCAGCTTGGTCGGGGATACCTCTGGAAACACCATATATTTT.

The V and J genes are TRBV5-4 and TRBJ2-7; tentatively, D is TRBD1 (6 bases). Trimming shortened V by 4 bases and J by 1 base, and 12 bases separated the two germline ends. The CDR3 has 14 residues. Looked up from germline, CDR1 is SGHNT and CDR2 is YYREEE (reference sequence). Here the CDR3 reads CASSKQGGSYEQYF. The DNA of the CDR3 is TGTGCCAGCAGCAAACAGGGTGGGTCCTACGAGCAGTACTTC.